This entry lists 17 T cell receptor beta chains sequenced from one sample in a study of T cells in narcolepsy. This table comes from immunoSEQ multiplex PCR, and its TCRdb copy is limited to in-frame clones, with some not included. This table holds tens of thousands of clones, less than 90% found once. Sequencing input: memory (CD45RA-) CD4+ T cells from blood. These receptors were collected from a human donor in good health.

This clone was observed a few times. The rearrangement uses TRBV6-5 and TRBJ1-6, with 7 bases lining up with TRBD1. J gave up 8 bases and V 4 bases, and 5 bases lay outside the gene matches. The CDR3 loop spans 14 amino acids. Germline loops: CDR1 MNHEY, CDR2 SVGAGI. CDR3 nucleotides: TGTGCCAGCAGTTCAGGACAGGTTCATTCACCCCTCCACTTT. Its protein product is CASSSGQVHSPLHF.

The J gene is TRBJ1-6, the V gene TRBV27, with a tentative D call TRBD1 (6 bases). CDR3 length: 14 residues. Trimming cost V 6 bases and J 8 bases, with 14 bases left between them. Germline V CDR1 and CDR2: MNHEY, SMNVEV (reference sequence). The CDR3 DNA is TGTGCCAGCAGAGACTCAGGGGCCCATTCACCCCTCCACTTT. This translates into CASRDSGAHSPLHF.

This clone was counted a single time. This chain links TRBV28 with TRBJ1-3; D perhaps matches TRBD1 (5 bases). Germline CDR1 MDHEN, CDR2 SYDVKM. V lost 6 bases and J lost 3, with 24 bases in between. The CDR3 spans 18 residues. The chain's CDR3 is CASSSLRQGGRGGNTIYF. DNA of the CDR3: TGTGCCAGCAGCTCCCTCCGTCAGGGAGGTCGAGGTGGAAACACCATATATTTT.

This clone has a single count. The chain employs TRBV6-1 and TRBJ1-5; the D is unclear. V was shortened by 1 base and J by 1 base, with 5 bases between the two germline ends. Germline V gives CDR1 MNHNS, CDR2 SASEGT. This CDR3 is 14 amino acids long. The CDR3: CASSEVVSNQPQHF. The CDR3 DNA is TGTGCCAGCAGTGAAGTCGTGAGCAATCAGCCCCAGCATTTT.

J is TRBJ2-7 and V is TRBV10-1; 9 positions agree with TRBD1. Germline CDR1 WNHNN, CDR2 SYGVQD (reference sequence). With 2 bases clipped from V and 6 bases from J, the junction kept 11 bases outside the gene matches. The CDR3 runs to 16 residues. CDR3 DNA sequence: TGCGCCAGCAGTGAGCGTGGGACAGGGAAGGTTGTCGAGCAGTACGTC. Residues: CASSERGTGKVVEQYV.

V and J are TRBV12-5 and TRBJ1-1; weak D call: TRBD1 (5 bases). The germline gives CDR1 LGHNT, CDR2 FRNRAP. The germline V and J ends were trimmed by 3 bases and 2 bases, with 7 bases remaining between them. This CDR3 comprises 13 residues. CDR3 in DNA: TGTGCTAGTGGTTTAGACAGAAACACTGAAGCTTTCTTT. Amino acids: CASGLDRNTEAFF.

This chain joins TRBV7-2 and TRBJ1-1; D is perhaps TRBD1 (6 bases). The CDR3 contains 14 residues. Trimming removed 3 bases from V and 11 bases from J, with 19 bases in between. The germline gives CDR1 SGHTA, CDR2 FQGNSA. CDR3 DNA sequence: TGTGCCAGCAGCTTCGGCCGAACCAGGACAGACGCTTTCTTT. It translates to CASSFGRTRTDAFF. The full variable domain, completed using reference TRBV7-2 and TRBJ1-1, is GAGVSQSPSNKVTEKGKDVELRCDPISGHTALYWYRQSLGQGLEFLIYFQGNSAPDKSGLPSDRFSAERTGGSVSTLTIQRTQQEDSAVYLCASSFGRTRTDAFFGQGTRLTVV.

The chain employs TRBV7-2 and TRBJ2-3; 11 bases line up with TRBD2. The CDR3 totals 15 residues. The J segment lost 4 bases and the V segment lost 3 bases, leaving 3 bases of the junction unmatched. The germline V gene encodes CDR1 SGHTA and CDR2 FQGNSA. CDR3 DNA sequence: TGTGCCAGCAGCTTTAGCGGGGGGGCTTCAGATACGCAGTATTTT. The encoded protein is CASSFSGGASDTQYF.

J is TRBJ2-4 and V is TRBV2; D unclear. CDR1 SNHLY and CDR2 FYNNEI come from the germline V gene. This CDR3 has 14 residues. The V gene lost 0 bases and the J gene lost 1 base, with 4 bases spanning the gap. CDR3 nucleotide sequence: TGTGCCAGCAGTGAAGCAGGGGCCAAAAACATTCAGTACTTC. This codes for CASSEAGAKNIQYF.

The V and J genes are TRBV5-1 and TRBJ1-5; 9 positions agree with TRBD1. The CDR3 has 15 amino acids. Per the germline V gene, CDR1 is SGHRS and CDR2 is YFSETQ. The J segment lost 6 bases and the V segment lost 0 bases, leaving 4 bases of the junction unmatched. This chain's CDR3 is CASSLGTGVTQPQHF. Written as DNA, the CDR3 is TGCGCCAGCAGCTTGGGGACAGGGGTAACTCAGCCCCAGCATTTT. Full variable domain (remainder filled in from reference TRBV5-1 and TRBJ1-5): KAGVTQTPRYLIKTRGQQVTLSCSPISGHRSVSWYQQTPGQGLQFLFEYFSETQRNKGNFPGRFSGRQFSNSRSEMNVSTLELGDSALYLCASSLGTGVTQPQHFGDGTRLSIL.

This sequence joins TRBV4-1 and TRBJ1-5, with D uncertain. CDR3 length equals 14 residues. CDR1 and CDR2 (germline): MGHRA, YSYEKL. Trimming took off 4 bases at V and 2 bases at J, with 9 bases between the two ends. For the CDR3, the DNA is TGCGCCAGCAGCCCGTTACGAGGCAATCAGCCCCAGCATTTT. Translation gives CASSPLRGNQPQHF.

The chain joins TRBV5-4 to TRBJ1-2; no reliable D call. Germline CDR1 and CDR2: SGHNT and YYREEE (reference sequence). Between the trimmed V and J ends, which lost 3 bases and 2 bases, there was a span of 8 bases. The CDR3 spans 13 residues. Here the CDR3 DNA reads TGTGCCAGCAGCTACGAGATCAACTATGGCTACACCTTC. Translated: CASSYEINYGYTF.

CDR3 DNA sequence: TGTGCCACCAGCGGAGGGGGACGGAGGGGAGCTGGAGAAGAAGCTTTCTTT. Protein: CATSGGGRRGAGEEAFF. The rearrangement joins TRBV15 to TRBJ1-1, with D possibly being TRBD1 (6 bases). Germline V CDR1 and CDR2: LNHNV, YYDKDF (reference sequence). Trimming removed 5 bases at V and 8 bases at J, with 27 bases between. This CDR3 comprises 17 residues.

The CDR3 here is CAISEQGQNQPQHF. For the CDR3, the DNA is TGTGCCATCAGTGAACAGGGCCAAAATCAGCCCCAGCATTTT. This chain uses TRBV10-3 with TRBJ1-5, with D possibly matching TRBD1 (6 bases). The CDR3 spans 14 residues. V shed 3 bases and J shed 4 bases, with 10 bases lying between them. Germline CDR1 is ENHRY and CDR2 is SYGVKD.

The V call is TRBV4-2, the J call TRBJ2-4, with D possibly TRBD1 on 6 matching bases. This CDR3 comprises 21 residues. CDR1 and CDR2 from the germline V gene are LGHNA and YNFKEQ. V was pared by 4 bases and J by 0 bases, with 28 bases between. CDR3 coding DNA: TGTGCCAGCAGCCTGAGGGGAACTGCCCGGGGACAACCGGTAGCCAAAAACATTCAGTACTTC. It is translated as CASSLRGTARGQPVAKNIQYF.

The CDR3 DNA sequence: TGTGCCAGCAGTGAAGCGCGAAGGGGACGTAATCAGCCCCAGCATTTT. Protein sequence: CASSEARRGRNQPQHF. The rearrangement uses TRBV2 and TRBJ1-5, with a weak D call TRBD1 (5 bases). The CDR3 has 16 residues. V dropped 0 bases and J dropped 4 bases, with 13 bases sitting between them. Germline lookup yields CDR1 SNHLY and CDR2 FYNNEI.

The V call is TRBV5-8, the J call TRBJ1-1; D is uncertain. The CDR3 contains 15 residues. V lost 0 bases and J 1 base, leaving 10 bases between the germline ends. CDR1 SGHTS and CDR2 YDEGEE come from the germline V gene. The CDR3 region is CASSLEERSNTEAFF. The CDR3 region has the DNA TGTGCCAGCAGCTTGGAAGAGCGTTCGAACACTGAAGCTTTCTTT.